These 30 T cell receptor beta chains were sequenced from one sample in a study of T cells in Graves' hyperthyroidism and ophthalmopathy (dated by TCRdb to about 2019). The method was multiplex PCR. This sample was sequenced with an Illumina HiSeq 2000. Amplification of TCR beta CDR3 regions was carried out from RNA transcripts. For the first round of RT-PCR on the TCR CDR3, the HTBI primer set was used together with the Qiagen OneStep RT-PCR kit. TCRdb reprocessing: public reads trimmed at Q25 with fastp, clones called with MiXCR, in-frame beta chains kept. All rows with the same CDR3 protein become a single entry with the most common DNA and genes. The sample table holds under 400,000 distinct CDR3 sequences, of which approximately 14% were seen once. The ten largest make up around 30% of the sample. The material sequenced was blood. The receptors come from a woman between 18 and 30 years old with Graves' hyperthyroidism that later progressed to Graves' ophthalmopathy.

There are many counts of this clonotype. The V and J genes are TRBV15 and TRBJ1-5; D might be TRBD1 (6 bases). CDR1 is LNHNV and CDR2 is YYDKDF in the germline V gene (reference sequence). V was pared by 9 bases and J by 1 base, with 16 bases between. This CDR3 is 15 amino acids long. The CDR3 loop reads CATSSQGRSNQPQHF. As DNA, the CDR3 is TGTGCCACGAGCTCACAGGGACGCAGCAATCAGCCCCAGCATTTT.

As regards this clonotype: A much bigger clone sits one base away, suggesting this may be a read error. The chain links TRBV18 to TRBJ2-6; D is perhaps TRBD1 (5 bases). CDR1 and CDR2 (germline): KGHSH, LQKENI. This CDR3 comprises 13 residues. The CDR3 spells CASSGSGANVLAF. The CDR3 DNA sequence: TGTGCCAGCTCGGGCTCTGGGGCCAACGTCCTGGCTTTC.

V and J are TRBV27 and TRBJ2-5, with D unresolved. CDR3 size: 15 residues. CDR1 is MNHEY, CDR2 SMNVEV, per germline (reference sequence). With 5 bases removed from V and 5 bases from J, the gap between germline ends came to 18 bases. The CDR3 coding sequence is TGTGCCAGCAGTGCCCGGCGGCTGGGTGGGGAGACCCAGTACTTC. Translating it yields CASSARRLGGETQYF.

The DNA for the CDR3 is TGTGCCAGCAGTACGAATTTGGGCAATCAGCCCCAGCATTTT. This translates into CASSTNLGNQPQHF. The gene calls are TRBV27 and TRBJ1-5; no clear D. The V gene's germline CDR1 is MNHEY and CDR2 SMNVEV (reference sequence). Trimming shortened V by 5 bases and J by 2 bases, and 10 bases separated the two germline ends. The CDR3 loop spans 14 amino acids.

This clonotype was counted many times. CDR3 in DNA: TGTGCCATCAGTGAATTAACAGAGATCGGCACAGATACGCAGTATTTT. Protein product: CAISELTEIGTDTQYF. The chain uses TRBV10-3 and TRBJ2-3; D remains unclear. The germline V gene has CDR1 ENHRY and CDR2 SYGVKD. V was shortened by 3 bases and J by 1 base, with 14 bases between the two germline ends. CDR3 length equals 16 residues.

A note on this clonotype: A much larger clone sits a single nucleotide away, making a read error possible. The CDR3 sequence: CASSLSPAPSTDTHYF. For the CDR3, the DNA is TGTGCCAGCAGCCTCTCCCCAGCCCCTAGCACAGATACGCACTATTTT. This sequence joins TRBV7-9 and TRBJ2-3; possible D gene TRBD2, 5 bases. Germline assignment: CDR1 SEHNR and CDR2 FQNEAQ (reference sequence). This CDR3 is built from 16 residues.

This clonotype occurred many times. CDR3 DNA sequence: TGTGCCAGCAGCTTAGAGACAGGGGGCACTGAAGCTTTCTTT. Translated, it gives CASSLETGGTEAFF. This chain joins TRBV11-2 and TRBJ1-1; 9 nucleotides align to TRBD1. The CDR3 extends over 14 amino acids. V shed 0 bases and J 4 bases; nucleotides not matched to a gene: 0. CDR1 and CDR2 (germline): SGHAT, FQNNGV.

This clonotype was observed many times. The chain is built from TRBV7-8 and TRBJ2-7; no reliable D call. Germline CDR1 is SGHVS and CDR2 is FQNEAQ. The V gene lost 1 base and the J gene lost 4 bases, with 14 bases spanning the gap. The CDR3 is 15 amino acids. CDR3 amino acids: CASSLVASAQYEQYF. Here the CDR3 DNA reads TGTGCCAGCAGCTTAGTGGCGTCGGCCCAATACGAGCAGTACTTC.

This clonotype turned up a few times. The chain has TRBV9 and TRBJ1-2; the D gene is possibly TRBD1 (5 bases). This CDR3 has 16 amino acids. Trimming cost V 3 bases and J 8 bases, with 23 bases left between them. Looked up from germline, CDR1 is SGDLS and CDR2 is YYNGEE. The CDR3 DNA sequence: TGTGCCAGCAGCGAGGGGCTTGGGCCCCCTTATTCCGGCTACACCTTC. Amino acids: CASSEGLGPPYSGYTF.

The chain combines TRBV7-9 with TRBJ2-2; TRBD1 matches at 7 bases. This CDR3 is built from 16 residues. The trim removed 2 bases at V and 5 bases at J, leaving 8 bases unmatched. CDR1 and CDR2 from the germline V gene are SEHNR and FQNEAQ (reference sequence). The CDR3 bases are TGTGCCAGCAGCTTAAGGCTCGCAGGGGGTACCGGGGAGCTGTTTTTT. Encoded protein: CASSLRLAGGTGELFF.

This chain joins TRBV27 and TRBJ2-3, with TRBD1 matching 10 bases. V lost 4 bases and J lost 6; bases outside the gene matches: 4. The germline CDR1 and CDR2 sequences are MNHEY and SMNVEV (reference sequence). CDR3 length: 14 amino acids. The CDR3: CASSSGQGRDTQYF. The CDR3 DNA reads as TGTGCCAGCAGTTCGGGACAGGGGAGGGATACGCAGTATTTT.

This chain uses TRBV20-1 with TRBJ2-7; perhaps D is TRBD1 or TRBD2 (5 bases each). The CDR3 covers 16 residues. Germline V gives CDR1 DFQATT, CDR2 SNEGSKA (reference sequence). V dropped 5 bases and J dropped 2 bases, with 22 bases sitting between them. CDR3 in amino acids: CSAGLSGTPQAYEQYF. The CDR3 DNA sequence: TGCAGTGCTGGCTTATCCGGGACCCCACAGGCCTACGAGCAGTACTTC.

This clonotype was detected many times. The rearrangement uses TRBV3-1 and TRBJ1-1, with D perhaps TRBD1 (5 bases). Per germline, CDR1 LGHDT and CDR2 YNNKEL (reference sequence). V was trimmed by 2 bases and J by 4 bases, leaving 11 bases between them. This CDR3 has 14 residues. Here the CDR3 DNA reads TGTGCCAGCAGCCAATCAGAGGGGCCCACTGAAGCTTTCTTT. Protein product: CASSQSEGPTEAFF.

On this clonotype: This may be a read error: a much more frequent sequence differs by one nucleotide. The chain uses TRBV28 and TRBJ2-1, with D unclear. Germline lookup yields CDR1 MDHEN and CDR2 SYDVKM. The ends were cut back, 3 bases at V and 10 bases at J, with 10 bases in the middle. This CDR3 has 12 residues. The CDR3 is CASSLVRAEQFF. The CDR3 DNA is TGTGCCAGCAGTTTGGTTAGGGCCGAGCAGTTCTTC.

This chain uses TRBV12-3 or TRBV12-4 with TRBJ1-3; D remains ambiguous. The CDR3 has 13 residues. Trimming cost V 6 bases and J 3 bases, with 9 bases left between them. The CDR3 DNA reads as TGTGCCAGCAGCCTTACATATGGAAACACCATATATTTT. Its translation is CASSLTYGNTIYF.

In this sample, this clonotype turned up a few times. The chain carries TRBV20-1 and TRBJ1-5; 9 bases line up with TRBD1. This CDR3 region has 12 residues. Trimming cost V 5 bases and J 7 bases; bases outside gene matches: 3. In germline, CDR1 is DFQATT, CDR2 SNEGSKA (reference sequence). The CDR3: CSAWDRDQPQHF. The CDR3 nucleotides read TGCAGTGCTTGGGACAGGGACCAGCCCCAGCATTTT.

The sample holds many counts of this clonotype. The rearrangement uses TRBV12-3 or TRBV12-4 and TRBJ2-7; TRBD2 matches at 7 bases. Trimming cost V 5 bases and J 0 bases; bases outside gene matches: 13. The CDR3 length is 17 residues. The CDR3 DNA reads TGTGCCAGCAGTAGTCTTGGAGCTAGCGGATACTCCTACGAGCAGTACTTC. Amino acids: CASSSLGASGYSYEQYF.

J is TRBJ2-2 and V is TRBV28; 7 bases fit TRBD1. V shed 7 bases and J 4 bases; nucleotides not matched to a gene: 6. This CDR3 region has 14 residues. Germline-derived CDR1 and CDR2 are MDHEN and SYDVKM. In DNA form, the CDR3 reads TGTGCCAGCAAACGACAGGGTGGCACCGGGGAGCTGTTTTTT. This encodes CASKRQGGTGELFF. The entire variable domain, with the rest obtained from reference TRBV28 and TRBJ2-2, is as follows: DVKVTQSSRYLVKRTGEKVFLECVQDMDHENMFWYRQDPGLGLRLIYFSYDVKMKEKGDIPEGYSVSREKKERFSLILESASTNQTSMYLCASKRQGGTGELFFGEGSRLTVL.

The CDR3 sequence: CASSRLRAQETQYF. CDR3 DNA sequence: TGTGCCAGCAGTCGTTTACGGGCTCAAGAGACCCAGTACTTC. V and J are TRBV28 and TRBJ2-5; no firm D call. The CDR3 covers 14 residues. Germline loops: CDR1 MDHEN, CDR2 SYDVKM. Deletions cut 5 bases from V and 2 bases from J, with 12 bases between.

The chain combines TRBV7-9 with TRBJ2-5, with D maybe TRBD2 (6 bases). Trimming took 1 base from V and 9 from J, leaving 9 bases between them. Germline CDR1 reads SEHNR; CDR2 reads FQNEAQ (reference sequence). This CDR3 comprises 12 residues. CDR3 DNA: TGTGCCAGCAGCTTAGTGGGGGAGGCCCAGTACTTC. Protein product: CASSLVGEAQYF.

In regard to this clonotype: A much bigger clone sits one base away, suggesting this may be a read error. The chain carries TRBV7-2 and TRBJ2-1, with TRBD1 matching 9 bases. CDR3 length equals 15 residues. The germline V gene has CDR1 SGHTA and CDR2 FQGNSA. The CDR3 is CASSQAWTGVNERFF. The CDR3 DNA follows: TGTGCCAGCAGCCAAGCGTGGACAGGGGTCAATGAGCGGTTCTTC.

This clonotype was counted ten times or more. This chain joins TRBV7-8 and TRBJ1-2; TRBD1 matches at 8 bases. Germline values: CDR1 SGHVS, CDR2 FQNEAQ. The CDR3 runs to 15 residues. V dropped 5 bases and J dropped 3; count of bases not matched to a gene: 8. Written as DNA, the CDR3 is TGTGCCAGCAGCACGAGGACAGGGTTGGACTATGGCTACACCTTC. It encodes CASSTRTGLDYGYTF.

This clonotype was seen many times. This chain connects TRBV24-1 to TRBJ2-5; 7 bases are shared with TRBD1. Germline V CDR1 and CDR2: KGHDR, SFDVKD. The CDR3 consists of 16 residues. V dropped 1 base and J dropped 5; count of bases not matched to a gene: 9. The CDR3 DNA is TGTGCCACCAGTGATTTTTCCACAGGGGCTTCCGAGACCCAGTACTTC. Protein product: CATSDFSTGASETQYF.

Of note for this clonotype: With a much larger clone just one base away, this may be a read error. The gene calls are TRBV7-7 and TRBJ1-2; 11 bases match TRBD1. The CDR3 totals 13 residues. The germline V gene has CDR1 SSHAT and CDR2 FNYEAQ (reference sequence). CDR3 sequence: CASGTGQGEGYTF. The CDR3 coding sequence is TGTGCTAGCGGGACGGGACAGGGGGAGGGCTACACCTTC.

The V gene is TRBV2, the J gene TRBJ1-4, with TRBD1 matching over 8 bases. The germline CDR1 and CDR2 sequences are SNHLY and FYNNEI. Trimming removed 8 bases from V and 8 bases from J; junction bases left unmatched: 13. This CDR3 region has 15 residues. CDR3 in DNA: TGTGCCAGCGGGGGAGCGGGGACAGGTTTAGAAAAACTGTTTTTT. Its translation is CASGGAGTGLEKLFF.

Of note for this clonotype: A much larger clone differs from this one at a single base, so this may be a read error. The V and J genes are TRBV20-1 and TRBJ1-1, with D maybe TRBD1 (6 bases). The CDR3 has 15 amino acids. CDR1 DFQATT and CDR2 SNEGSKA come from the germline V gene (reference sequence). CDR3 residues: CSATSIGGGGTEGFF. The CDR3 DNA reads TGCAGTGCAACCAGTATCGGAGGGGGGGGCACTGAAGGTTTCTTT.

Only a few counts were recorded for this clonotype. The chain is built from TRBV29-1 and TRBJ2-7; 12 bases fit TRBD2. The germline gives CDR1 SQVTM, CDR2 ANQGSEA. Losses at the gene ends were 0 bases for V and 4 bases for J; bases not matched to a gene: 1. The CDR3 is made up of 14 amino acids. The CDR3 sequence: CSVEDLAGGYEQYF. CDR3 bases: TGCAGCGTTGAAGATCTAGCGGGAGGGTACGAGCAGTACTTC.

In its sample, this clonotype was seen many times. This sequence joins TRBV18 and TRBJ2-2; the D is unclear. V was cut by 3 bases and J by 0 bases, with 14 bases left in between. The CDR3 contains 17 residues. Germline lookup yields CDR1 KGHSH and CDR2 LQKENI. The CDR3 region is CASSPSGARTNTGELFF. In DNA form, the CDR3 reads TGTGCCAGCTCACCCTCAGGAGCGCGAACGAACACCGGGGAGCTGTTTTTT. Using reference TRBV18 and TRBJ2-2 for the parts outside the CDR3, the full variable domain is NAGVMQNPRHLVRRRGQEARLRCSPMKGHSHVYWYRQLPEEGLKFMVYLQKENIIDESGMPKERFSAEFPKEGPSILRIQQVVRGDSAAYFCASSPSGARTNTGELFFGEGSRLTVL.

The chain carries TRBV9 and TRBJ2-7, with 10 bases aligning to TRBD1. Germline values: CDR1 SGDLS, CDR2 YYNGEE. This CDR3 contains 13 residues. J lost 5 bases, V lost 4 bases, and 3 bases had no gene match. CDR3 protein: CASSIGQGDEQYF. The CDR3 region has the DNA TGTGCCAGCAGCATCGGACAGGGGGACGAGCAGTACTTC.

The sample holds many counts of this clonotype. The chain employs TRBV12-3 or TRBV12-4 and TRBJ2-7; 9 bases align to TRBD1. The CDR3 consists of 15 residues. V gave up 4 bases and J gave up 2 bases; unmatched junction bases: 6. The CDR3 spells CASSSGDRVAYEQYF. The CDR3 DNA is TGTGCCAGCAGTTCAGGGGACAGGGTAGCCTACGAGCAGTACTTC.